This T cell receptor (beta chain) was documented in a study of identical twins. General study results and limits: Whereas memory repertoires showed no such difference, abundant cord blood beta clonotypes carried fewer insertions.

Deletions cut 1 base from V and 1 base from J, with 11 bases between. Germline V gene data show CDR1 as SGHVS and CDR2 as FQNEAQ. This CDR3 comprises 15 residues. This clonotype was picked up many times. No antigen is known for it. Only healthy Caucasians were enrolled as donors. TCRdb used MiXCR to reprocess the 5' RACE reads, holding one entry per CDR3 protein. This repertoire shows roughly 630,000 distinct CDR3 sequences, about 7.1% found once; its top ten account for 1.6%. The sample was also linked to a second study, of yellow fever vaccine responses in identical twins.

The origin of this receptor is a woman aged 18 to 35 in good health. The J gene is TRBJ2-7, the V gene TRBV7-8; D perhaps matches TRBD1 (6 bases). The sample consisted of PBMCs. Here the CDR3 reads CASSLVQGPSYEQYF. The CDR3 region has the DNA TGTGCCAGCAGCTTAGTCCAGGGGCCTTCCTACGAGCAGTACTTC.